This entry lists 15 T cell receptor beta chains sequenced from one sample in a study of tumor-infiltrating lymphocytes in primary liver carcinoma. A primer in the constant region served to generate TCR beta cDNA from roughly 550 ng of total RNA. Three nested multiplex PCR rounds, a slightly modified ARM-PCR method, built the TCR beta libraries. Amplification in the first two PCR rounds was performed using TRBV1-TRBV30 forward primers and a C-beta reverse primer for around 9 cycles each. From the multiplex PCR reads, TCRdb called clonotypes with MiXCR, one entry per CDR3 protein. The repertoire holds approximately 210,000 distinct CDR3 sequences, with around 60% as singletons. Unsorted whole blood supplied the RNA, and germline DNA was extracted too. The source material was peripheral blood. The receptors come from a woman aged 55-70 years with primary liver carcinoma and hepatitis B virus infection.

Note on this clonotype: A much larger clone differs from this one at a single base, so this may be a read error. The rearrangement uses TRBV4-1 and TRBJ1-2; no definite D call. CDR1 is MGHRA, CDR2 YSYEKL, per germline. The V and J ends lost 1 base and 3 bases respectively, with 9 bases between them. The CDR3 covers 14 residues. CDR3 sequence reads: CASSQGDSYYGYTF. The CDR3 DNA follows: TGCGCCAGCAGCCAAGGAGACTCATACTATGGCTACACCTTC.

Comments on this clonotype: With a much larger clone just one base away, this may be a read error. The chain joins TRBV7-8 to TRBJ1-2; a weak D match, TRBD1 (5 bases). Germline V gives CDR1 SGHVS, CDR2 FQNEAQ. The CDR3 loop spans 14 amino acids. CDR3: CASSPQGYGYGSTF. Here the CDR3 DNA reads TGTGCCAGCAGCCCTCAGGGCTACGGCTATGGCTCCACCTTC.

About this clonotype: The CDR3 end shows no conserved phenylalanine or tryptophan, and so a read error is likely. The chain uses TRBV11-2 and TRBJ2-1; 7 nucleotides match TRBD2. Per germline, CDR1 SGHAT and CDR2 FQNNGV. V trimming: 4 bases; J trimming: 0 bases; junction bases outside the gene matches: 21. The CDR3 totals 21 residues. In nucleotides, the CDR3 is TGTGCCAGCAGCTCTATCTCGGGCCGGGGGGTAGCGAGAGGCTCCTACAATGAGCAGTTCTCC. Its translation: CASSSISGRGVARGSYNEQFS.

As to this clonotype: It may be a read error: a sequence one base away is much more abundant. The chain recombines TRBV5-4 with TRBJ1-1, with D unclear. V was clipped by 2 bases and J by 6 bases, with 14 bases between them. The CDR3 has 14 amino acids. The germline gives CDR1 SGHNT, CDR2 YYREEE (reference sequence). Here the CDR3 reads CASSFGGLLAEAFF. The CDR3 coding sequence is TGTGCCAGCAGCTTCGGAGGGTTACTGGCTGAAGCTTTCTTT.

The chain uses TRBV30 and TRBJ2-1; D not certain. Germline CDR1 reads GTSNPN; CDR2 reads SVGIG (reference sequence). With 2 bases removed from V and 11 bases from J, the gap between germline ends came to 13 bases. The CDR3 has 12 amino acids. CDR3 DNA: TGTGCCTGGAGTCCGCTTTCCGATAAGCAGTTCTTC. Protein sequence: CAWSPLSDKQFF.

J is TRBJ1-6 and V is TRBV30, with D hard to call. This CDR3 comprises 16 residues. The V gene lost 3 bases and the J gene lost 7 bases, with 19 bases spanning the gap. The germline V gene has CDR1 GTSNPN and CDR2 SVGIG (reference sequence). In DNA form, the CDR3 reads TGTGCCTGGAGCCGATCACCCCCCGGAGGGAATTCACCCCTCCACTTT. This encodes CAWSRSPPGGNSPLHF. The whole variable domain, filled in from reference TRBV30 and TRBJ1-6, reads SQTIHQWPATLVQPVGSPLSLECTVEGTSNPNLYWYRQAAGRGLQLLFYSVGIGQISSEVPQNLSASRPQDRQFILSSKKLLLSDSGFYLCAWSRSPPGGNSPLHFGNGTRLTVT.

This clonotype was detected once. A much larger clone differs from this one at a single base, so this may be a read error. The CDR3 sequence is CASSYSGREAGQPQHF. The CDR3 nucleotides read TGTGCCAGCAGTTACTCTGGCAGGGAAGCAGGTCAGCCCCAGCATTTT. J is TRBJ1-5 and V is TRBV6-6; TRBD1 might be the D (5 bases). From germline, CDR1 is MNHNY and CDR2 SVGAGI (reference sequence). Trimming removed 0 bases from V and 6 bases from J, with 15 bases in between. The CDR3 is 16 amino acids.

V and J are TRBV20-1 and TRBJ2-5; D might be TRBD2 (5 bases). This CDR3 is 14 amino acids long. Trimming removed 0 bases at V and 5 bases at J, with 13 bases between. Germline V lookup: CDR1 DFQATT, CDR2 SNEGSKA (reference sequence). The CDR3 DNA reads TGCAGTGCTAGAGAGAGGACTGGCTCCGAGACCCAGTACTTC. Encoded protein: CSARERTGSETQYF.

At least ten counts were recorded for this clonotype. The gene calls are TRBV11-3 and TRBJ2-5; 12 nucleotides align to TRBD1. V trimming: 5 bases; J trimming: 4 bases; junction bases outside the gene matches: 5. CDR1 and CDR2 from the germline V gene are SGHNT and YENEEA. The CDR3 runs 15 residues. The CDR3 spells CASSAGTGGVETQYF. As DNA, the CDR3 is TGTGCCAGCAGCGCCGGGACAGGGGGCGTAGAGACCCAGTACTTC.

Concerning this clonotype: The CDR3 end shows no conserved phenylalanine or tryptophan, and so a read error is likely. V is TRBV6-2 or TRBV6-3 and J is TRBJ2-1; perhaps TRBD2 as D (5 bases). The length of the CDR3 is 14 residues. CDR1 MNHEY and CDR2 SVGEGT come from the germline V gene. The CDR3 region has the DNA TGTGCTAGCAGCCAAAGGACTGGTTACAATGAGCAGTTCGTC. Translation: CASSQRTGYNEQFV.

Remarks on this clonotype: A much larger clone sits a single nucleotide away, making a read error possible. The chain joins TRBV10-3 to TRBJ2-5; TRBD1 aligns across 7 bases. Germline-derived CDR1 and CDR2 are ENHRY and SYGVKD. This CDR3 has 15 residues. The junction had 10 bases not matched to a gene; V was cut back by 2 bases and J by 7 bases. The CDR3 reads CAISEPQQGHGTQYF. CDR3 sequence (DNA): TGTGCCATCAGTGAGCCACAACAGGGGCATGGGACCCAGTACTTC.

There are many counts of this clonotype. The gene calls are TRBV12-3 or TRBV12-4 and TRBJ2-5; 11 bases are shared with TRBD2. The V segment lost 3 bases and the J segment 0 bases; nucleotides outside the gene matches: 24. This CDR3 has 23 residues. This CDR3 reads CASSFGLAGGRSVGYRYQETQYF. The CDR3 region has the DNA TGTGCCAGCAGTTTCGGGCTAGCGGGAGGAAGGTCGGTGGGGTATAGGTACCAAGAGACCCAGTACTTC.

CDR3 in DNA: TGTGCCATCAGTGAGCTTCCGGGACAGACCTATGAAAAACTGTTTTTT. Its protein is CAISELPGQTYEKLFF. This chain links TRBV10-3 with TRBJ1-4; 7 nucleotides line up with TRBD1. The germline CDR1 and CDR2 sequences are ENHRY and SYGVKD. V shed 2 bases, J shed 6 bases, and the junction held 9 bases outside the gene matches. The CDR3 has 16 residues.

For this clonotype: The conserved final phenylalanine or tryptophan is absent from the CDR3, which likely points to a read error. The limits of the CDR3 on the DNA are not certain, so only TCRdb's listed CDR3 is given. The chain has TRBV12-3 or TRBV12-4 and TRBJ2-1; the table names TRBD2, a call not compared with the DNA. With termini counted, the CDR3 has 12 amino acids. Here the CDR3 reads CASSLARTSPHP.

On this clonotype: Relative to the germline gene, one junction end is altered; a read error may explain this. The chain couples TRBV6-6 to TRBJ2-1; 10 bases fit TRBD2. Per germline, CDR1 MNHNY and CDR2 SVGAGI (reference sequence). The CDR3 extends over 14 amino acids. CDR3 amino acids: CDSSYSKLAGVEFF. The CDR3 nucleotides read TGTGACAGCAGTTACTCGAAGCTAGCGGGAGTTGAGTTCTTC.